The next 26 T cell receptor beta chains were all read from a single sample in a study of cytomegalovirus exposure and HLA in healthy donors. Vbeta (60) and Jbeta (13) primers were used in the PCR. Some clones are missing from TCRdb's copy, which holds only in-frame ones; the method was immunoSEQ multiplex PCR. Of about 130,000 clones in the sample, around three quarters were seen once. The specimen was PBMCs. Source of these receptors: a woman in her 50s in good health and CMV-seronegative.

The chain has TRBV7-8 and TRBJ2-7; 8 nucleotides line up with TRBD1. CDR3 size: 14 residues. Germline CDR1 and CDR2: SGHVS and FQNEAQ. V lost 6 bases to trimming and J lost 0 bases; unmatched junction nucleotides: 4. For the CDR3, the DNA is TGTGCCAGCAGGGGGACAGGCGCCTCCTACGAGCAGTACGTC. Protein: CASRGTGASYEQYV.

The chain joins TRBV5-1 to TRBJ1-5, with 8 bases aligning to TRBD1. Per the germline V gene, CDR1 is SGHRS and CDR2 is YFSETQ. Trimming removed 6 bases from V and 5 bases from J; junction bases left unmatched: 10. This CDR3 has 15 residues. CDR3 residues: CASKIDDRGYQPQHF. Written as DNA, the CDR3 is TGCGCCAGCAAAATCGACGACAGGGGCTATCAGCCCCAGCATTTT.

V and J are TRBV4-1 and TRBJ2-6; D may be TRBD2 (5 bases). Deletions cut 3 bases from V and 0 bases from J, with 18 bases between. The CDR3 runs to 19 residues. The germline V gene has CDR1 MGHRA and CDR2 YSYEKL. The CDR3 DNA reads TGCGCCAGCAGCCATGTAACGGGAATGGTTAACTCTGGGGCCAACGTCCTGACTTTC. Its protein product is CASSHVTGMVNSGANVLTF.

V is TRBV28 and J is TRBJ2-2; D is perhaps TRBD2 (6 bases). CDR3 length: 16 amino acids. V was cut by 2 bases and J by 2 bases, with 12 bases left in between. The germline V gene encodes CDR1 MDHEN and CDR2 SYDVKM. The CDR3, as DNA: TGTGCCAGCAGTTTAAGGAGGGGAGTAAACACCGGGGAGCTGTTTTTT. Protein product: CASSLRRGVNTGELFF.

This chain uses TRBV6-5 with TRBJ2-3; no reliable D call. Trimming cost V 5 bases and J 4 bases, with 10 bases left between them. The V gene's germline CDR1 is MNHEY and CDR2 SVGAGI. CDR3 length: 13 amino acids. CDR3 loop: CASSRLGADTQYF. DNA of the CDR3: TGTGCCAGCAGTCGCCTCGGAGCAGATACGCAGTATTTT.

CDR3 region: CASSKGQGGVAETQYF. In DNA form, the CDR3 reads TGTGCCAGTAGTAAGGGACAGGGGGGCGTCGCGGAGACCCAGTACTTC. The chain carries TRBV19 and TRBJ2-5, with 11 bases identical to TRBD1. Germline V gene data show CDR1 as LNHDA and CDR2 as SQIVND (reference sequence). CDR3 length equals 16 residues. After removal of 4 bases from V and 5 bases from J, the junction contained 9 bases not matched to a gene. The full variable domain, in which reference TRBV19 and TRBJ2-5 provide the parts outside the CDR3, is DGGITQSPKYLFRKEGQNVTLSCEQNLNHDAMYWYRQDPGQGLRLIYYSQIVNDFQKGDIAEGYSVSREKKESFPLTVTSAQKNPTAFYLCASSKGQGGVAETQYFGPGTRLLVL.

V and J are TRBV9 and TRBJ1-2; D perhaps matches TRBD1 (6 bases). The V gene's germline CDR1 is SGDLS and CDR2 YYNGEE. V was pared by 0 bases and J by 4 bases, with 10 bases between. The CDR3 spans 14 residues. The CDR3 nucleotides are TGTGCCAGCAGCGTAGAGGACAGACCCTATGGCTACACCTTC. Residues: CASSVEDRPYGYTF.

CDR3 region: CASSQEAGVNTEAFF. The CDR3, as DNA: TGTGCCAGCAGCCAAGAAGCAGGCGTGAACACTGAAGCTTTCTTT. The chain recombines TRBV14 with TRBJ1-1; D is unclear. The CDR3 extends over 15 amino acids. Between the trimmed V and J ends, which lost 0 bases and 0 bases, there was a span of 8 bases. Germline-derived CDR1 and CDR2 are SGHDN and FVKESK.

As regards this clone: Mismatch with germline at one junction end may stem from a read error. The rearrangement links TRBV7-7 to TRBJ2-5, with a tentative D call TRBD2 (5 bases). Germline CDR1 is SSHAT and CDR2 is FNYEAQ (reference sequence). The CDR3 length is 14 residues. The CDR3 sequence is CASSLALAGETQYF. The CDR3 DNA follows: TGTGCTAGCAGCTTAGCCCTAGCCGGAGAGACCCAGTACTTC. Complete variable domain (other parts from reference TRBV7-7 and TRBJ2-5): GAGVSQSPRYKVTKRGQDVTLRCDPISSHATLYWYQQALGQGPEFLTYFNYEAQPDKSGLPSDRFSAERPEGSISTLTIQRTEQRDSAMYRCASSLALAGETQYFGPGTRLLVL.

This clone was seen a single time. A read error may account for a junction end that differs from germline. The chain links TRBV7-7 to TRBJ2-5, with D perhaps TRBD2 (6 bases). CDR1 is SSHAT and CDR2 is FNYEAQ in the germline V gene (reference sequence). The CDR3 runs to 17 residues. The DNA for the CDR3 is TGTGCTAGCAGCTTAGGGCTAGCGACCTATAACCAAGAGACCCAGTACTTC. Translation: CASSLGLATYNQETQYF.

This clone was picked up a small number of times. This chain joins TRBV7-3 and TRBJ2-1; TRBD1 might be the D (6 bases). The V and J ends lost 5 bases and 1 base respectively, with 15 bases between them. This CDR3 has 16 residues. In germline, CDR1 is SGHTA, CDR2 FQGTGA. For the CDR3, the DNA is TGTGCCAGCAGCCGTGAGACAGGACCTTCCTACAATGAGCAGTTCTTC. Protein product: CASSRETGPSYNEQFF.

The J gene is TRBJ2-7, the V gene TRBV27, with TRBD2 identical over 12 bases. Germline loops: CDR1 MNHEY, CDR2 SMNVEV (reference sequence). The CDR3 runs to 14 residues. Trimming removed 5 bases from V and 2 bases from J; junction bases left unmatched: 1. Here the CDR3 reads CASSPSGRAYEQYF. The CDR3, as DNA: TGTGCCAGCAGTCCTAGCGGGAGGGCCTACGAGCAGTACTTC.

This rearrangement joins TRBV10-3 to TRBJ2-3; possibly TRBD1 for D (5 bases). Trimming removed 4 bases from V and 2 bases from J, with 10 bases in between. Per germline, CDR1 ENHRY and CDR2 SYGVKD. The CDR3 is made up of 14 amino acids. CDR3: CAISVDSLTDTQYF. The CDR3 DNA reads TGTGCCATCAGTGTCGACAGTCTCACAGATACGCAGTATTTT.

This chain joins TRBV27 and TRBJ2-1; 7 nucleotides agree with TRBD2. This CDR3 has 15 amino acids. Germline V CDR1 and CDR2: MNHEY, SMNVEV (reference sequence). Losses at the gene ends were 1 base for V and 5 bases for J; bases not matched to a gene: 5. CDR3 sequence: CASSLWASGDNEQFF. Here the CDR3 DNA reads TGTGCCAGCAGTTTATGGGCTAGCGGAGACAATGAGCAGTTCTTC.

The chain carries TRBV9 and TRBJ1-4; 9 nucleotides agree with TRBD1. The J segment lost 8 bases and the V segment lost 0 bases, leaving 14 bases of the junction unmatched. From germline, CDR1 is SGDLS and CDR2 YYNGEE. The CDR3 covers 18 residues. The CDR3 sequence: CASSVGETGGGDGEKLFF. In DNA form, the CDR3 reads TGTGCCAGCAGCGTAGGGGAGACAGGGGGAGGTGATGGGGAAAAACTGTTTTTT.

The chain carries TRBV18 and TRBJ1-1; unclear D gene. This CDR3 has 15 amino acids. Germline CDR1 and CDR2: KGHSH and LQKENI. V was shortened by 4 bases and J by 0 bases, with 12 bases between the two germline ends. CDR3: CASSLRENVNTEAFF. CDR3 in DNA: TGTGCCAGCTCACTCCGGGAAAACGTGAACACTGAAGCTTTCTTT.

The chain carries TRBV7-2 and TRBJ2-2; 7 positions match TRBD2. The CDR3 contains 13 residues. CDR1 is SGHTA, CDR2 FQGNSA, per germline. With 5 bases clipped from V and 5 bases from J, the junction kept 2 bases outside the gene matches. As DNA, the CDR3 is TGTGCCAGCAGCATGGGACTAACCGGGGAGCTGTTTTTT. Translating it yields CASSMGLTGELFF.

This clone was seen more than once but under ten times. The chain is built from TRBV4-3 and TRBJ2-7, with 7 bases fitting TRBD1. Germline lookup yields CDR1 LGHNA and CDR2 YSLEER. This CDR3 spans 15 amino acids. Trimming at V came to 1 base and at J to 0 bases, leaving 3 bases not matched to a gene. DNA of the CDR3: TGCGCCAGCAGCCAAGGGGACAGTTTCTCCTACGAGCAGTACTTC. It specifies CASSQGDSFSYEQYF.

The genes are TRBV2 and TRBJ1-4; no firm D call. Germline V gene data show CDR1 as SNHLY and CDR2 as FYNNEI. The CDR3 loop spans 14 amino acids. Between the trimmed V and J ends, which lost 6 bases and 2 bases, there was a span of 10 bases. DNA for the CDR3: TGTGCCAGCAGCGGAGGGATGACTAATGAAAAACTGTTTTTT. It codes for CASSGGMTNEKLFF.

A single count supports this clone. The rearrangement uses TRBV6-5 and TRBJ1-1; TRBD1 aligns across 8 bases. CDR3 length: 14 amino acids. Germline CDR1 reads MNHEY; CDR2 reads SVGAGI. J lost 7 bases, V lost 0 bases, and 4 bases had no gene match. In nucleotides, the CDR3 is TGTGCCAGCAGTTACTCGAGAGGGACAGGTGAAGCTTTCTTT. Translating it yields CASSYSRGTGEAFF.

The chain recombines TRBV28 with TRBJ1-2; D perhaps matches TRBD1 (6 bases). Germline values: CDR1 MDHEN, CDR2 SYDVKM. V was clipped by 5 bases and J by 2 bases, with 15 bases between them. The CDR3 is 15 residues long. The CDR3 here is CASSTRGGRNYGYTF. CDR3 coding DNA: TGTGCCAGCAGTACACGGGGGGGCCGCAACTATGGCTACACCTTC.

CDR3 sequence: CASRVDRGKYNEQFF. DNA of the CDR3: TGTGCCAGCAGAGTGGACAGGGGGAAGTACAATGAGCAGTTCTTC. This chain joins TRBV2 and TRBJ2-1, with 10 bases that match TRBD1. CDR1 is SNHLY, CDR2 FYNNEI, per germline. The junction had 6 bases not matched to a gene; V was cut back by 6 bases and J by 4 bases. The CDR3 sequence is 15 residues long.

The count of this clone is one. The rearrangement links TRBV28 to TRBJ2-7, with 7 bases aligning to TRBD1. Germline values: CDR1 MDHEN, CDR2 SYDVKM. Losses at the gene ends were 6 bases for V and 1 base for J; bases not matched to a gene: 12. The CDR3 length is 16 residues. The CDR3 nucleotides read TGTGCCAGCAGCCCTGACAGGGAGTGGCATTCCTACGAGCAGTACGTC. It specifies CASSPDREWHSYEQYV.

CDR3 nucleotides: TGCGCCAGCAGCTTCCGGGACCCGGGGGAAGAAGAGCAGTTCTTC. Translating gives CASSFRDPGEEEQFF. V and J are TRBV5-1 and TRBJ2-1, with D possibly matching TRBD2 (6 bases). Germline lookup yields CDR1 SGHRS and CDR2 YFSETQ. This CDR3 region has 15 residues. The ends were cut back, 2 bases at V and 10 bases at J, with 19 bases in the middle.

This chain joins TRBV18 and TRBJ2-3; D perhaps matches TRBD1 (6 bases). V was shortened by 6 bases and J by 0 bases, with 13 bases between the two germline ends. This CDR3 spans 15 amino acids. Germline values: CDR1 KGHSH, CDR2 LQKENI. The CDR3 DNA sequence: TGTGCCAGCTCTCACAGGGCACCTAGCACAGATACGCAGTATTTT. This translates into CASSHRAPSTDTQYF.

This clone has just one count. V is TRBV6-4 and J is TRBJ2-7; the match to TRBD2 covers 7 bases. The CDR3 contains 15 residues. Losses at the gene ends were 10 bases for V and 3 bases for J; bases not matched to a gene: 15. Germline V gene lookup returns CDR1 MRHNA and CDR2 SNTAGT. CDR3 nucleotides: TGTGCCACCTATATGACTAGCCCATCAGTCTACGAGCAGTACGTC. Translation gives CATYMTSPSVYEQYV.